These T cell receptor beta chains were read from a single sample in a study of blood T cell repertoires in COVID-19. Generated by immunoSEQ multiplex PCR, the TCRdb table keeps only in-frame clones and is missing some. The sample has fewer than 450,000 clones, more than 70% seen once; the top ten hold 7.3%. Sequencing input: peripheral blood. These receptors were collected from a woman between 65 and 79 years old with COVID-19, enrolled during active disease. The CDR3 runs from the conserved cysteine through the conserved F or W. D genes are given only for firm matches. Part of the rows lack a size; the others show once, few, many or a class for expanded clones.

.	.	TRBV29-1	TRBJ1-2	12	CSVEGRNYGYTF	TGCAGCGTTGAGGGGAGAAACTATGGCTACACCTTC
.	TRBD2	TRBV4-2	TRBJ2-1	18	CASSQGLAVTGAYNEQFF	TGTGCCAGCAGCCAAGGCCTAGCGGTTACGGGCGCCTACAATGAGCAGTTCTTC
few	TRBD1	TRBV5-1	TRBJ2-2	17	CASSLAPGTGNTGELFF	TGCGCCAGCAGCTTGGCACCCGGGACAGGGAACACCGGGGAGCTGTTTTTT
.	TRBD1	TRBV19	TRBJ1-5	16	CASSRLQGDSNQPQHF	TGTGCCAGTAGTAGACTCCAGGGGGATAGCAATCAGCCCCAGCATTTT
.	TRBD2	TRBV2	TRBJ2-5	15	CASSEERGIGETQYF	TGTGCCAGCAGTGAGGAGCGGGGTATAGGGGAGACCCAGTACTTC
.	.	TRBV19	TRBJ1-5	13	CASSMLQGQPQHF	TGTGCCAGTAGTATGTTACAGGGTCAGCCCCAGCATTTT
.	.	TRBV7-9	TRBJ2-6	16	CASSLAGGRGANVLTF	TGTGCCAGCAGCTTAGCGGGGGGGCGCGGGGCCAACGTCCTGACTTTC
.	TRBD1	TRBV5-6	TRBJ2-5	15	CASSLRTGRQETQYF	TGTGCCAGCAGCCTCAGGACAGGGAGGCAGGAGACCCAGTACTTC
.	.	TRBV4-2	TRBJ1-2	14	CASSQEAEDYGYTF	TGTGCCAGCAGCCAAGAGGCCGAGGACTATGGCTACACCTTC
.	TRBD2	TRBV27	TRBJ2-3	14	CASSPTSGADTQYF	TGTGCCAGCAGTCCAACTAGCGGGGCAGATACGCAGTATTTT
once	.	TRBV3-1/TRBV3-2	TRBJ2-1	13	CASSQQGPNEQFF	TGTGCCAGCAGCCAACAGGGTCCCAATGAGCAGTTCTTC
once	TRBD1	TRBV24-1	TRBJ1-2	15	CATSETDRGLSGYTF	TGTGCCACCAGTGAAACGGACAGGGGGTTAAGCGGCTACACCTTC
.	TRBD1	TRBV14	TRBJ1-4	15	CASSQWTGGNEKLFF	TGTGCCAGCAGCCAGTGGACAGGGGGAAATGAAAAACTGTTTTTT
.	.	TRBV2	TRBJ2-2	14	CASSPHPSAGELFF	TGTGCCAGCAGTCCCCACCCTAGCGCCGGGGAGCTGTTTTTT
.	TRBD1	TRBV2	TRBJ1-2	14	CASSLGQGATGYTF	TGTGCCAGCAGTCTGGGACAGGGGGCGACAGGCTACACCTTC
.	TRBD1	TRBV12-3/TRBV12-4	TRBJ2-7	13	CASSLGQGSEQYF	TGTGCCAGCAGTTTAGGACAGGGGAGTGAGCAGTACTTC
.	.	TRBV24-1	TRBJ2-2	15	CATSDTVQNTGELFF	TGTGCCACCAGTGATACCGTACAGAACACCGGGGAGCTGTTTTTT
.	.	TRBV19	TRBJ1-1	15	CASSMRSGMNTEAFF	TGTGCCAGTAGTATGAGGTCGGGGATGAACACTGAAGCTTTCTTT
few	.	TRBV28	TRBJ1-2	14	CASSLAGFGYGYTF	TGTGCCAGCAGTTTAGCAGGCTTTGGCTATGGCTACACCTTC
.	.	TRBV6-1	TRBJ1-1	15	CASSEALTGNTEAFF	TGTGCCAGCAGTGAAGCTCTGACAGGGAACACTGAAGCTTTCTTT
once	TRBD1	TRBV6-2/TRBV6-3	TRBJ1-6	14	CASSTGTGRSPLHF	TGTGCCAGCAGTACCGGGACAGGGAGGTCACCCCTCCACTTT
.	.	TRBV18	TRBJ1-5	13	CASSPTGNQPQHF	TGTGCCAGCTCACCGACAGGCAATCAGCCCCAGCATTTT
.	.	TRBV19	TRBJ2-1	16	CASSRSGVSSYNEQFF	TGTGCCAGTAGTAGATCGGGGGTGAGCTCCTACAATGAGCAGTTCTTC
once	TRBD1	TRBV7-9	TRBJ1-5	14	CASSHTGANQPQHF	TGTGCCAGCAGCCATACAGGGGCCAATCAGCCCCAGCATTTT
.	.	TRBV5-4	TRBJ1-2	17	CASSPGGGGLANYGYTF	TGTGCCAGCAGCCCTGGGGGGGGAGGGTTAGCTAACTATGGCTACACCTTC
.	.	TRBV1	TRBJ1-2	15	CTSSQPDRGSGGYTF	TGCACCAGCAGCCAACCCGACAGGGGTTCTGGAGGCTACACCTTC
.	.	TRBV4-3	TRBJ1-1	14	CASSQVLQTVEAFF	TGCGCCAGCAGCCAAGTGCTCCAGACAGTTGAAGCTTTCTTT
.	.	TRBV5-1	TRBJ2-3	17	CASSSLASGGSTDTQYF	TGCGCCAGCAGCTCCCTAGCCTCTGGCGGGTCCACAGATACGCAGTATTTT
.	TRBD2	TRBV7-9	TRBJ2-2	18	CASSRLLAGGWDTGELFF	TGTGCCAGCAGCAGGCTACTAGCGGGGGGCTGGGACACCGGGGAGCTGTTTTTT
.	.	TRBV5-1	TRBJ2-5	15	CASSPAGTRRETQYF	TGCGCCAGCAGCCCAGCCGGGACAAGGAGAGAGACCCAGTACTTC
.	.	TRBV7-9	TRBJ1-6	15	CASSLDTSGNSPLHF	TGTGCCAGCAGCCTGGACACGTCGGGCAATTCACCCCTCCACTTT
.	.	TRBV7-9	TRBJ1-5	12	CASSFGNQPQHF	TGTGCCAGCAGCTTCGGTAATCAGCCCCAGCATTTT
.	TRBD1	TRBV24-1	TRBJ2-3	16	CATSPTGTGGTDTQYF	TGTGCCACCAGTCCTACCGGGACAGGGGGCACAGATACGCAGTATTTT
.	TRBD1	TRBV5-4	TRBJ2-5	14	CASSLRGGRETQYF	TGTGCCAGCAGCTTGAGAGGGGGCCGTGAGACCCAGTACTTC
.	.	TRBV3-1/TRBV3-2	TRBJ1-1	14	CASSLSVGGTEAFF	TGTGCCAGCAGCCTGAGTGTGGGGGGCACTGAAGCTTTCTTT
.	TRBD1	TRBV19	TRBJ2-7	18	CASSIREGTGERSYEQYF	TGTGCCAGTAGTATAAGGGAAGGGACAGGAGAACGCTCCTACGAGCAGTACTTC
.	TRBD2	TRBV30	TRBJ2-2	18	CALLPGTSGGADTGELFF	TGTGCCCTACTACCGGGGACTAGCGGGGGGGCGGACACCGGGGAGCTGTTTTTT
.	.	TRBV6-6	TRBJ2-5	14	CASYSPGRSETQYF	TGTGCCAGCTACTCGCCAGGGAGGTCGGAGACCCAGTACTTC
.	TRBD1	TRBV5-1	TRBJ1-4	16	CASSLAGTGVNEKLFF	TGCGCCAGCAGCTTGGCGGGGACAGGGGTAAATGAAAAACTGTTTTTT
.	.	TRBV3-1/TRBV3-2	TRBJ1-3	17	CASSQGFGGGAGNTIYF	TGTGCCAGCAGCCAAGGCTTCGGTGGAGGTGCTGGAAACACCATATATTTT
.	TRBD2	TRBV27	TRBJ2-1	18	CASSFRAGGKSSYNEQFF	TGTGCCAGCAGTTTTAGGGCGGGGGGGAAGAGCTCCTACAATGAGCAGTTCTTC
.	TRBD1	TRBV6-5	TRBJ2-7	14	CASSYRDRGYEQYF	TGTGCCAGCAGTTACCGGGACAGGGGGTACGAGCAGTACTTC
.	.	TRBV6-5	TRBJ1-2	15	CASILRQGFNYGYTF	TGTGCCAGCATTTTAAGGCAGGGGTTTAACTATGGCTACACCTTC
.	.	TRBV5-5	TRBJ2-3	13	CASSPSGTDTQYF	TGTGCCAGCAGCCCTAGTGGCACAGATACGCAGTATTTT
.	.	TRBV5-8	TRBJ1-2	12	CAIPDSNYGYTF	TGTGCCATTCCCGACAGTAACTATGGCTACACCTTC
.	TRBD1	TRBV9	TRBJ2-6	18	CASSSGQGPSSGANVLTF	TGTGCCAGCAGCTCGGGACAGGGCCCTTCTTCTGGGGCCAACGTCCTGACTTTC
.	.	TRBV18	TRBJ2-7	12	CASSLEGYEQYF	TGTGCCAGCTCACTTGAGGGATACGAGCAGTACTTC
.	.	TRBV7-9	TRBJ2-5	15	CASTKESGGRETQYF	TGTGCCAGCACCAAGGAGAGTGGGGGGAGAGAGACCCAGTACTTC
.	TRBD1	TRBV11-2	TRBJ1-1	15	CASSLRGQGYTEAFF	TGTGCCAGCAGCCTTAGAGGACAGGGCTACACTGAAGCTTTCTTT
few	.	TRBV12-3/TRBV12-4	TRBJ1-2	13	CASRQNLNYGYTF	TGTGCCAGCAGACAGAACCTTAACTATGGCTACACCTTC
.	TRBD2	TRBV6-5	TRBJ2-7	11	CASIGGYEQYF	TGTGCCAGCATCGGGGGGTACGAGCAGTACTTC
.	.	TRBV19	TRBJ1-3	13	CASTQSSGNTIYF	TGTGCCAGTACGCAGTCCTCTGGAAACACCATATATTTT
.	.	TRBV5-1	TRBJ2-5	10	CASRVETQYF	TGCGCCAGCCGTGTGGAGACCCAGTACTTC
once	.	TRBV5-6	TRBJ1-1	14	CATKGEGGGTEAFF	TGTGCCACCAAGGGGGAGGGCGGAGGAACTGAAGCTTTCTTT
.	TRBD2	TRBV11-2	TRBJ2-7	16	CASSRGLAGGRGEQYF	TGTGCCAGCAGCCGCGGACTAGCGGGGGGGAGGGGCGAGCAGTACTTC